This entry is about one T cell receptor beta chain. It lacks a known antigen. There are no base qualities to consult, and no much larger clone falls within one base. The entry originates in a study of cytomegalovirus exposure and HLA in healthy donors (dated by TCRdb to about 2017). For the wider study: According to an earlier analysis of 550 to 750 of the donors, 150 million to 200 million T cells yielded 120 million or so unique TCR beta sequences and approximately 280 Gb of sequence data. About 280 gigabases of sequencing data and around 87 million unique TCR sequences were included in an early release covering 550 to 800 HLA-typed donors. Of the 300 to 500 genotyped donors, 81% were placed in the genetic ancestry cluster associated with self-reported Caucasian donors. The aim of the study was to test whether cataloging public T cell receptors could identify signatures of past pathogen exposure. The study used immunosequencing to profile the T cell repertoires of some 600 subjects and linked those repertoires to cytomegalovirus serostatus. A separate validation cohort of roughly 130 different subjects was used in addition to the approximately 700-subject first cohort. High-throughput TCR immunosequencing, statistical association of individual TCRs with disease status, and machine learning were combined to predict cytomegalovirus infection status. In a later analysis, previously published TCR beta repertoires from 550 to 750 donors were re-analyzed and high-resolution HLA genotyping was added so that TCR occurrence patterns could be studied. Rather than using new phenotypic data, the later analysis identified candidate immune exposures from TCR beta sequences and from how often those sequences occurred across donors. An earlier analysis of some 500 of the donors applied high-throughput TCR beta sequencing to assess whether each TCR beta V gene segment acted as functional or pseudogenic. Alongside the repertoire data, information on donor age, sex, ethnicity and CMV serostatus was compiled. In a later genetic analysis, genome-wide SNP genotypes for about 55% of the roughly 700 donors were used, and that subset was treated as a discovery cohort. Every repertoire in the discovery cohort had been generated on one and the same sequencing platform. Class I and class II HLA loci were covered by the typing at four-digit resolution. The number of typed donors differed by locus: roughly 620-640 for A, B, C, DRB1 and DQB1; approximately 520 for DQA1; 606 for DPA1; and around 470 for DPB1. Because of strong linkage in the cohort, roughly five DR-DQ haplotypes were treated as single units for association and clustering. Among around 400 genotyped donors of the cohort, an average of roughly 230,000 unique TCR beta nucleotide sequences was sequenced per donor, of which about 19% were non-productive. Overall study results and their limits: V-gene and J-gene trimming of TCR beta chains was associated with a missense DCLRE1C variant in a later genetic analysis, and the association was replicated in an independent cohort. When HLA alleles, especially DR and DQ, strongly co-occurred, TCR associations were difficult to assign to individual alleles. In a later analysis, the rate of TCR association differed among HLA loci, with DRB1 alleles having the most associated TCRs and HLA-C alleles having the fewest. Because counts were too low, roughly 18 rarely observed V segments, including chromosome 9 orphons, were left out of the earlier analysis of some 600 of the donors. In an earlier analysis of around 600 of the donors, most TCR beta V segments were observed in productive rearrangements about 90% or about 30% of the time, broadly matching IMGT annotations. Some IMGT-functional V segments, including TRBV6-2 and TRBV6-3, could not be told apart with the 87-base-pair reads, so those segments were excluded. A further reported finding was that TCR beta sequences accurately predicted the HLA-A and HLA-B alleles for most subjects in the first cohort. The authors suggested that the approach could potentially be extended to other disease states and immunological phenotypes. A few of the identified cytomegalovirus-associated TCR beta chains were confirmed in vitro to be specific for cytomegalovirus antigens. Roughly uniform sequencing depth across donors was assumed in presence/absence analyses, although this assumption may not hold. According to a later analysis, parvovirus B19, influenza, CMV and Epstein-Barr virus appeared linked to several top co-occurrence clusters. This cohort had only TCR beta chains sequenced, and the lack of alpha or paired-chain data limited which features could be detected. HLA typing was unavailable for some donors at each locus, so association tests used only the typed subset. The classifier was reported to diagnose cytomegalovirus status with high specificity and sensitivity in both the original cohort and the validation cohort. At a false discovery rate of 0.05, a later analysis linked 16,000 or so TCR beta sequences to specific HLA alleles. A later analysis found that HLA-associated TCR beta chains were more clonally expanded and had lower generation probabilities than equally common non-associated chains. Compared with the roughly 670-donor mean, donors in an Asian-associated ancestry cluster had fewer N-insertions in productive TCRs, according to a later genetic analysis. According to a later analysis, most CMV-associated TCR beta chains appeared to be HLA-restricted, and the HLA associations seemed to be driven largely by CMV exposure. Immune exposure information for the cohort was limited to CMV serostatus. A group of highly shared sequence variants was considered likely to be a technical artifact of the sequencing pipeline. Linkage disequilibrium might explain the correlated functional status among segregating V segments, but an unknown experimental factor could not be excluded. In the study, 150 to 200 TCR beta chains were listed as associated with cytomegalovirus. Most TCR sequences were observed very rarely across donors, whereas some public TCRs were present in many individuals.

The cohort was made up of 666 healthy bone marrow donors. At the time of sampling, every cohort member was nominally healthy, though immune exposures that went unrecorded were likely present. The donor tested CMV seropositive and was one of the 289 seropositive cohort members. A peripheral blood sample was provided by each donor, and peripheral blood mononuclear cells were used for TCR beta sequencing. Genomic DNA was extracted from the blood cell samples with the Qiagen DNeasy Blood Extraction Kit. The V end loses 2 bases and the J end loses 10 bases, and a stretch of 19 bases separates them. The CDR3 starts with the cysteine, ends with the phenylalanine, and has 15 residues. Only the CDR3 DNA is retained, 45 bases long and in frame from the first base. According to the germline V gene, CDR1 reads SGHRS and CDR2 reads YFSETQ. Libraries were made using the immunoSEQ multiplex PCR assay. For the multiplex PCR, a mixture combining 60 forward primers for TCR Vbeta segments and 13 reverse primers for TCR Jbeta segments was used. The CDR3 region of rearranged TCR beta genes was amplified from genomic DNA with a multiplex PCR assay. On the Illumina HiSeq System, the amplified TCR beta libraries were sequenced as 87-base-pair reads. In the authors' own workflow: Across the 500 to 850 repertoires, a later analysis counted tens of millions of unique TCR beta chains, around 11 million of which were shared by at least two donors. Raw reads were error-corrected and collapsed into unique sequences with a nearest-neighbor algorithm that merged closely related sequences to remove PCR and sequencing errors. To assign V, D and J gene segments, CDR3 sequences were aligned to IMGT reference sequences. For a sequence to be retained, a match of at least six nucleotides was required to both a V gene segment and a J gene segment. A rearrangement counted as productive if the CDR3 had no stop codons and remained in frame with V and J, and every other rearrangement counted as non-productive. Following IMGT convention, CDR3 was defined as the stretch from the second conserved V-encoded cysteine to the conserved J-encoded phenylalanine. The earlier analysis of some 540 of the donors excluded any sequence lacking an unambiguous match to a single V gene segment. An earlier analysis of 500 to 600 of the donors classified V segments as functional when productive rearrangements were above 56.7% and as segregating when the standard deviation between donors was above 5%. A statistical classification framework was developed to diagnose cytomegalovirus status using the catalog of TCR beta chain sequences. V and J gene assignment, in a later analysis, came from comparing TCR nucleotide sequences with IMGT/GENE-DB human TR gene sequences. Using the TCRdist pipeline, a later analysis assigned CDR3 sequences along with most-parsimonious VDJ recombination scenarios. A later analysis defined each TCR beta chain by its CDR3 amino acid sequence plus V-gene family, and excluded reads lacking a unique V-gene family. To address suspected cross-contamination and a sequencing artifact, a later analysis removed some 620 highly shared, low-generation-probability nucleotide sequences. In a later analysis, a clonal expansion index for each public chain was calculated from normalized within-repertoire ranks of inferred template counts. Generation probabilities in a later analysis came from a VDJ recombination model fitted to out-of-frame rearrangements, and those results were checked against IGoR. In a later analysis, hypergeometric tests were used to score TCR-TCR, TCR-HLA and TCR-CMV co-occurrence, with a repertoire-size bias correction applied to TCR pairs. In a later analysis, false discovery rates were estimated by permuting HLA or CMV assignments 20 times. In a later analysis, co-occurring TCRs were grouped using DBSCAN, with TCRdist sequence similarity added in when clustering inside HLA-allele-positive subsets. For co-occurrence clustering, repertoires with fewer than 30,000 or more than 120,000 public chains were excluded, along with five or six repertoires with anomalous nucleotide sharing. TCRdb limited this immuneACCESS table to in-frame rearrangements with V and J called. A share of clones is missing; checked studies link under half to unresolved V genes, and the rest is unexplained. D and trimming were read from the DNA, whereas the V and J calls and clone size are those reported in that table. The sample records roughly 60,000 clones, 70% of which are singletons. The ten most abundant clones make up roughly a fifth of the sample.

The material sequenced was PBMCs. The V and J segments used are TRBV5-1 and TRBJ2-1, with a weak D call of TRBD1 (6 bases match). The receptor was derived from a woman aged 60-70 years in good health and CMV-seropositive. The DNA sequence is TGCGCCAGCAGCTTTACGGGACAATACCCCGGAGAGCAGTTCTTC. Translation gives CASSFTGQYPGEQFF.